This section outlines one T cell receptor beta chain sequence together with its context. Antigen specificity is unknown. TCRdb re-called the 5' RACE reads through MiXCR, storing one row per CDR3 protein. This table has about 7,000 distinct CDR3 sequences, 73% appearing once. This CDR3 spans 15 amino acids. Germline CDR1 SGHAT, CDR2 FQDESV (reference sequence). V was shortened by 2 bases and J by 2 bases, with 12 bases between the two germline ends. Treg sorting used a CD4+CD25+CD127-/low gate. Study conclusions and caveats: The larger cohort examined one V-J beta rearrangement, not whole repertoires. Tumor-infiltrating Treg TCR alpha and beta sequences overlapped most with tumor naive CD4+ T cells, then blood naive.

The sample was tumor-infiltrating Tregs sorted from the breast tumor. This sequence was found in a female donor with breast cancer. The rearrangement uses TRBV11-1 and TRBJ2-5; D is undetermined. Here the CDR3 reads CASSLRTAKQETQYF. For the CDR3, the DNA is TGTGCCAGCAGCTTAAGAACCGCAAAACAAGAGACCCAGTACTTC.